This T cell receptor beta chain was identified in a study of blood T cell repertoires in COVID-19. About the research overall: PBMCs, B-cell-depleted T cells, or T cells were the source of the cDNA or gDNA that made up the material.

The germline V gene encodes CDR1 SNHLY and CDR2 FYNNEI. The ends were cut back, 5 bases at V and 0 bases at J, with 5 bases in the middle. CDR3 length: 12 amino acids. Some clones are missing from TCRdb's copy, which holds only in-frame ones; the method was immunoSEQ multiplex PCR. The sample records roughly 100,000 clones, around 83% being singletons. Sequenced input: peripheral blood. This TCR was sampled from a human donor in a cohort sampled during active COVID-19. J is TRBJ2-7 and V is TRBV2; no definite D call. The CDR3 loop is CASSYNSYEQYF. CDR3 nucleotides: TGTGCCAGCAGTTATAACTCCTACGAGCAGTACTTC.